This T cell receptor beta chain was identified in a study of T-cell memory formation after mild COVID-19. Researchers used 5'RACE with constant-segment primers to make TCR alpha and TCR beta cDNA libraries that carry sample barcodes and UMIs. Each CDR3 protein gets one entry after TCRdb re-called the 5' RACE reads with MiXCR. Counted here are 300,000 to 400,000 distinct CDR3 sequences, more than 15% occurring once; the ten biggest clones make up 20% to 25%. On this clonotype: The junction shows a germline mismatch at one end, possibly a read error.

The CDR3 is made up of 15 amino acids. The V gene's germline CDR1 is MNHEY and CDR2 SVGEGT. Sequenced material: PBMCs or a T cell subset sorted from them (not recorded which). V and J are TRBV6-2 or TRBV6-3 and TRBJ2-5; 7 bases agree with TRBD1. This clonotype was sampled from a man aged 18 to 29 who had mild COVID-19 (a few samples of this study predate the infection). Cell type and time point are not known. The CDR3 DNA sequence: TGTGCCAGCAGTCTCCGGGACAGAAAAGAAGAGACACAGTACTTC. It translates to CASSLRDRKEETQYF.